These T cell receptor beta chains were read from a single sample in a study of human T cells and chemical hapten exposure. In TCRdb, the RACE reads were re-called with MiXCR into one record per CDR3 protein. The data hold 240,000 or so distinct CDR3 sequences, with roughly 8.9% observed a single time. Sequencing used whole blood, obtained in connection with sensitization to the hapten diphenylcyclopropenone (DPC). These receptors came from a woman between 35 and 50 years old with alopecia areata. Some clones in this sample may be carry-over from other donors' samples. Each CDR3 is given with its conserved first and last residue. D genes are given only for firm matches. For some rows the clone size is stated as once, few or many, or as a class when expanded; others skip it.

J gene: TRBJ2-6
V gene: TRBV20-1
clone size: few
D gene: NA
CDR3 protein: CSSWVSSSGANVLTF
CDR3 DNA: TGCAGCTCTTGGGTTTCCAGCTCTGGGGCCAACGTCCTGACTTTC

J gene: TRBJ2-1
V gene: TRBV6-2/TRBV6-3
clone size: NA
D gene: NA
CDR3 protein: CASSSSPPGNEQFF
CDR3 DNA: TGTGCCAGCAGTTCCTCGCCGCCCGGCAATGAGCAGTTCTTC

J gene: TRBJ2-3
V gene: TRBV27
clone size: few
D gene: TRBD2
CDR3 protein: CASSFLPLAGVTDTQYF
CDR3 DNA: TGTGCCAGCAGTTTCCTGCCCCTAGCGGGAGTTACAGATACGCAGTATTTT

J gene: TRBJ2-1
V gene: TRBV4-2
clone size: NA
D gene: NA
CDR3 protein: CASSQEPGVLYNEQFF
CDR3 DNA: TGTGCCAGCAGCCAAGAGCCGGGAGTTCTATACAATGAGCAGTTCTTC

J gene: TRBJ1-5
V gene: TRBV5-4
clone size: many
D gene: NA
CDR3 protein: CASSLDNQPQHF
CDR3 DNA: TGTGCCAGCAGCTTGGATAATCAGCCCCAGCATTTT

J gene: TRBJ2-1
V gene: TRBV29-1
clone size: few
D gene: NA
CDR3 protein: CSVDISPSSYNEQFF
CDR3 DNA: TGCAGCGTTGATATTAGCCCGAGCTCCTACAATGAGCAGTTCTTC

J gene: TRBJ2-3
V gene: TRBV4-3
clone size: few
D gene: NA
CDR3 protein: CASSQDWRAGSEDTQYF
CDR3 DNA: TGCGCCAGCAGCCAAGATTGGAGGGCAGGGAGTGAAGATACGCAGTATTTT

J gene: TRBJ2-1
V gene: TRBV21-1
clone size: many
D gene: NA
CDR3 protein: CASYKVTSAYRNEQFF
CDR3 DNA: TGTGCCAGTTACAAGGTTACTAGCGCCTATAGGAATGAGCAGTTCTTC

J gene: TRBJ1-6
V gene: TRBV5-5
clone size: few
D gene: NA
CDR3 protein: CASSNRDDNFSGSSPLHF
CDR3 DNA: TGTGCCAGCAGCAACCGGGACGATAATTTTTCGGGGAGTTCACCCCTCCACTTT

J gene: TRBJ2-2
V gene: TRBV20-1
clone size: NA
D gene: TRBD2
CDR3 protein: CSARPSGGRTAGELFF
CDR3 DNA: TGCAGTGCAAGGCCTAGCGGGGGGCGCACGGCCGGGGAGCTGTTTTTT

J gene: TRBJ2-6
V gene: TRBV4-3
clone size: few
D gene: NA
CDR3 protein: CASSQDPSGANVLTF
CDR3 DNA: TGCGCCAGCAGCCAGGACCCCTCTGGGGCCAACGTCCTGACTTTC

J gene: TRBJ2-5
V gene: TRBV30
clone size: NA
D gene: TRBD2
CDR3 protein: CAWSGLAAETQYF
CDR3 DNA: TGTGCCTGGAGTGGACTAGCCGCCGAGACCCAGTACTTC

J gene: TRBJ1-2
V gene: TRBV29-1
clone size: NA
D gene: NA
CDR3 protein: CSGRDGSNYGYTF
CDR3 DNA: TGCAGCGGGAGGGACGGGAGTAACTATGGCTACACCTTC

J gene: TRBJ1-1
V gene: TRBV7-9
clone size: few
D gene: NA
CDR3 protein: CASNRYRDMNTEAFF
CDR3 DNA: TGTGCCAGCAACCGATACAGGGACATGAACACTGAAGCTTTCTTT

J gene: TRBJ1-4
V gene: TRBV6-4
clone size: NA
D gene: NA
CDR3 protein: CASPWRGRDEKLFF
CDR3 DNA: TGTGCCAGCCCCTGGCGGGGAAGGGATGAAAAACTGTTTTTT

J gene: TRBJ2-3
V gene: TRBV7-2
clone size: few
D gene: NA
CDR3 protein: CASSLISSGGTQYF
CDR3 DNA: TGTGCCAGCAGCTTGATCTCGTCCGGAGGTACGCAGTATTTT

J gene: TRBJ2-1
V gene: TRBV18
clone size: NA
D gene: NA
CDR3 protein: CASSPTSGEQFF
CDR3 DNA: TGTGCCAGCTCACCAACGAGCGGTGAGCAGTTCTTC

J gene: TRBJ2-7
V gene: TRBV20-1
clone size: few
D gene: NA
CDR3 protein: CSARTLSGPYEQYF
CDR3 DNA: TGCAGTGCTAGAACCCTTAGCGGCCCCTACGAGCAGTACTTC

J gene: TRBJ2-5
V gene: TRBV6-5
clone size: few
D gene: NA
CDR3 protein: CASSWGRQVSETQYF
CDR3 DNA: TGTGCCAGCAGTTGGGGCCGGCAGGTATCAGAGACCCAGTACTTC

J gene: TRBJ2-7
V gene: TRBV20-1
clone size: many
D gene: TRBD2
CDR3 protein: CSAAAGGPGYEQYF
CDR3 DNA: TGCAGTGCTGCAGCGGGAGGGCCGGGGTACGAGCAGTACTTC

J gene: TRBJ2-5
V gene: TRBV5-1
clone size: few
D gene: NA
CDR3 protein: CASSLARQQQETQYF
CDR3 DNA: TGCGCCAGCAGCTTGGCGAGACAGCAACAAGAGACCCAGTACTTC

J gene: TRBJ1-1
V gene: TRBV2
clone size: many
D gene: NA
CDR3 protein: CASNRQGMGAEAFF
CDR3 DNA: TGTGCCAGCAATCGCCAGGGGATGGGCGCTGAAGCTTTCTTT

J gene: TRBJ2-5
V gene: TRBV4-1
clone size: many
D gene: TRBD1
CDR3 protein: CASSQQGAETQYF
CDR3 DNA: TGCGCCAGCAGCCAACAGGGGGCAGAGACCCAGTACTTC

J gene: TRBJ2-1
V gene: TRBV18
clone size: NA
D gene: NA
CDR3 protein: CASSPQKRVTYNEQFF
CDR3 DNA: TGTGCCAGCTCACCCCAAAAGCGGGTTACCTACAATGAGCAGTTCTTC

J gene: TRBJ2-2
V gene: TRBV6-1
clone size: many
D gene: NA
CDR3 protein: CASIGRPPNTGELFF
CDR3 DNA: TGTGCCAGCATCGGCAGGCCCCCGAACACCGGGGAGCTGTTTTTT

J gene: TRBJ2-7
V gene: TRBV7-9
clone size: NA
D gene: TRBD2
CDR3 protein: CASRRASGIYEQYF
CDR3 DNA: TGTGCCAGCAGGAGAGCTAGCGGGATCTACGAGCAGTACTTC

J gene: TRBJ2-1
V gene: TRBV20-1
clone size: few
D gene: TRBD2
CDR3 protein: CSAFTPSGMINEQFF
CDR3 DNA: TGCAGTGCCTTCACTCCTAGCGGGATGATCAATGAGCAGTTCTTC

J gene: TRBJ1-5
V gene: TRBV29-1
clone size: few
D gene: TRBD1
CDR3 protein: CSVGGQGLQPQHF
CDR3 DNA: TGCAGCGTTGGGGGACAGGGGCTCCAGCCCCAGCATTTT

J gene: TRBJ2-4
V gene: TRBV24-1
clone size: NA
D gene: NA
CDR3 protein: CATSDTDKNIQYF
CDR3 DNA: TGTGCCACCAGCGACACGGACAAAAACATTCAGTACTTC

J gene: TRBJ2-5
V gene: TRBV11-1
clone size: few
D gene: NA
CDR3 protein: CASSLSRAGAQYF
CDR3 DNA: TGTGCCAGCAGCTTATCCAGGGCAGGGGCCCAGTACTTC

J gene: TRBJ2-5
V gene: TRBV27
clone size: NA
D gene: TRBD2
CDR3 protein: CASSLGRGRGETQYF
CDR3 DNA: TGTGCCAGCAGTTTAGGGCGCGGGAGAGGAGAGACCCAGTACTTC

J gene: TRBJ1-5
V gene: TRBV24-1
clone size: many
D gene: NA
CDR3 protein: CATRDSWGNQPQHF
CDR3 DNA: TGTGCCACCAGAGATTCCTGGGGCAATCAGCCCCAGCATTTT

J gene: TRBJ1-1
V gene: TRBV7-3
clone size: NA
D gene: TRBD1
CDR3 protein: CASSLPPGGTAFF
CDR3 DNA: TGTGCCAGCAGCCTACCCCCAGGGGGTACAGCTTTCTTT